Below are 16 T cell receptor beta chains sequenced from a single sample in a study of blood T cell repertoires in COVID-19. TCRdb's copy holds only in-frame clones and misses some; the assay was immunoSEQ multiplex PCR. The sample holds 200,000 or so clones, just under 85% seen once. The material sequenced was peripheral blood. Source of these receptors: a man between 60 and 75 years old with COVID-19, enrolled during active disease.

The chain joins TRBV28 to TRBJ2-2, with 8 bases matching TRBD1. J gave up 2 bases and V 6 bases, and 2 bases lay outside the gene matches. In germline, CDR1 is MDHEN, CDR2 SYDVKM. CDR3 length: 14 amino acids. CDR3 sequence (DNA): TGTGCCAGCAGAACAGGGGGTAACACCGGGGAGCTGTTTTTT. Its protein is CASRTGGNTGELFF.

The rearrangement uses TRBV3-1 (or the pseudogene TRBV3-2) and TRBJ2-7, with D maybe TRBD2 (6 bases). V lost 2 bases, J lost 0 bases, and 14 bases lay in between. The CDR3 is made up of 16 amino acids. Germline V CDR1 and CDR2: LGHDT, YNNKEL (reference sequence). The CDR3: CASSQRSAGSSYEQYF. DNA of the CDR3: TGTGCCAGCAGCCAACGATCTGCGGGAAGCTCCTACGAGCAGTACTTC.

Remarks on this clone: This same CDR3 is encoded by further DNA sequences in the sample. The chain joins TRBV10-3 to TRBJ1-1; unclear D gene. Trimming removed 3 bases at V and 1 base at J, with 3 bases between. The CDR3 sequence is 12 residues long. The germline CDR1 and CDR2 sequences are ENHRY and SYGVKD. CDR3 nucleotides: TGTGCCATCAGTGACAGGAACACTGAAGCTTTCTTT. Translation gives CAISDRNTEAFF.

This sequence joins TRBV19 and TRBJ1-5, with 10 bases identical to TRBD1. Germline CDR1 LNHDA, CDR2 SQIVND (reference sequence). The CDR3 is made up of 16 amino acids. The trim removed 6 bases at V and 7 bases at J, leaving 12 bases unmatched. The CDR3 region has the DNA TGTGCCAGTAGGGGGGGGACAGGGGACACAGGACAGCCCCAGCATTTT. Translated: CASRGGTGDTGQPQHF.

This sequence joins TRBV9 and TRBJ2-1, with 12 bases that match TRBD1. CDR3 length: 15 residues. Per the germline V gene, CDR1 is SGDLS and CDR2 is YYNGEE. Unmatched junction bases numbered 2, after V lost 0 bases and J lost 7 bases. The DNA of the CDR3 is TGTGCCAGCAGCGTAGGGGGACAGGGGGCTAATGAGCAGTTCTTC. This sequence encodes CASSVGGQGANEQFF.

V is TRBV6-6 and J is TRBJ1-1; D is unclear. The CDR3 contains 12 residues. Trimming removed 4 bases at V and 11 bases at J, with 14 bases between. Germline assignment: CDR1 MNHNY and CDR2 SVGAGI (reference sequence). The CDR3 bases are TGTGCCAGCAGTTTCGAGGCCTCCAACGCTTTCTTT. It yields the protein CASSFEASNAFF.

The J gene is TRBJ2-1, the V gene TRBV7-3, with 7 bases matching TRBD1. This CDR3 region has 16 residues. The J segment lost 0 bases and the V segment lost 3 bases, leaving 5 bases of the junction unmatched. Germline CDR1 reads SGHTA; CDR2 reads FQGTGA. The CDR3 is CASSLDRLSSYNEQFF. In nucleotides, the CDR3 is TGTGCCAGCAGCTTGGACAGGTTGAGCTCCTACAATGAGCAGTTCTTC.

The chain has TRBV9 and TRBJ2-2, with a possible D match to TRBD1 (6 bases). The CDR3 spans 15 residues. The germline V and J ends were trimmed by 4 bases and 0 bases, with 10 bases remaining between them. From germline, CDR1 is SGDLS and CDR2 YYNGEE. The CDR3 here is CASSSGHSNTGELFF. Here the CDR3 DNA reads TGTGCCAGCAGCTCGGGACATTCGAACACCGGGGAGCTGTTTTTT. Drawing the rest from reference TRBV9 and TRBJ2-2, the complete variable domain is DSGVTQTPKHLITATGQRVTLRCSPRSGDLSVYWYQQSLDQGLQFLIQYYNGEERAKGNILERFSAQQFPDLHSELNLSSLELGDSALYFCASSSGHSNTGELFFGEGSRLTVL.

The chain couples TRBV14 to TRBJ1-6, with 12 bases aligning to TRBD1. This CDR3 is built from 15 residues. Germline V lookup: CDR1 SGHDN, CDR2 FVKESK. The junction had 2 bases not matched to a gene; V was cut back by 2 bases and J by 9 bases. The CDR3 nucleotides read TGTGCCAGCAGCCAATGGGGACAGGGGGCTTCACCCCTCCACTTT. This translates into CASSQWGQGASPLHF.

V usage is TRBV5-1 and J usage is TRBJ1-5; D is perhaps TRBD1 (5 bases). Trimming removed 8 bases from V and 0 bases from J, with 9 bases in between. Germline CDR1 and CDR2: SGHRS and YFSETQ. The CDR3 sequence is 13 residues long. The CDR3 coding sequence is TGCGCCAGTCCCAGGGATAGCAATCAGCCCCAGCATTTT. It specifies CASPRDSNQPQHF.

The V call is TRBV6-6, the J call TRBJ2-2, with 8 bases that match TRBD1. Germline V CDR1 and CDR2: MNHNY, SVGAGI (reference sequence). CDR3 length: 16 amino acids. The trim removed 2 bases at V and 5 bases at J, leaving 7 bases unmatched. This CDR3 is CASSYMPGGSTGELFF. The CDR3 nucleotides read TGTGCCAGCAGTTACATGCCAGGGGGCAGTACCGGGGAGCTGTTTTTT.

The J gene is TRBJ1-1, the V gene TRBV11-2, with D tentatively TRBD1 (5 bases). Germline assignment: CDR1 SGHAT and CDR2 FQNNGV. The CDR3 extends over 16 amino acids. V dropped 3 bases and J dropped 1 base, with 15 bases sitting between them. The CDR3 DNA reads TGTGCCAGCAGCTTGACTCCAGGGCCCGGGAACACTGAAGCTTTCTTT. Translation: CASSLTPGPGNTEAFF.

The chain employs TRBV7-8 and TRBJ2-5; 8 positions match TRBD1. This CDR3 is built from 14 residues. With V trimmed by 4 bases and J by 5 bases, 6 bases remained unmatched. Germline V CDR1 and CDR2: SGHVS, FQNEAQ. DNA for the CDR3: TGTGCCAGCAGCTCCAACAGGGGGAGGGAGACCCAGTACTTC. Encoded protein: CASSSNRGRETQYF.

The CDR3 protein is CASSADRGGYGYTF. Here the CDR3 DNA reads TGTGCCAGCAGCGCGGACAGGGGGGGCTATGGCTACACCTTC. The chain carries TRBV9 and TRBJ1-2; 10 nucleotides match TRBD1. The CDR3 length is 14 residues. Germline lookup yields CDR1 SGDLS and CDR2 YYNGEE. With 3 bases clipped from V and 4 bases from J, the junction kept 3 bases outside the gene matches.

This clone has a handful of counts. The chain is built from TRBV2 and TRBJ1-3, with D tentatively TRBD1 (5 bases). CDR1 is SNHLY, CDR2 FYNNEI, per germline. V lost 1 base to trimming and J lost 2 bases, with 6 bases between them. This CDR3 region has 14 residues. The CDR3 nucleotides are TGTGCCAGCAGTGAAGGCAGGGCTGGAAACACCATATATTTT. It translates to CASSEGRAGNTIYF.

The chain recombines TRBV4-2 with TRBJ2-1, with D possibly being TRBD1 (5 bases). Germline V gives CDR1 LGHNA, CDR2 YNFKEQ. The CDR3 extends over 12 amino acids. V was clipped by 4 bases and J by 6 bases, with 7 bases between them. Here the CDR3 reads CASSLGVNEQFF. The CDR3 DNA follows: TGTGCCAGCAGCCTAGGGGTCAATGAGCAGTTCTTC.